Detailed here is one T cell receptor (beta chain). This specimen comes from a study of T cell changes during pregnancy in multiple sclerosis. CDR1 SEHNR and CDR2 FQNEAQ come from the germline V gene (reference sequence). The J segment lost 1 base and the V segment lost 4 bases, leaving 5 bases of the junction unmatched. This CDR3 region has 17 residues. TCRdb keeps only in-frame clones here, not all; method: immunoSEQ multiplex PCR. The sample contains 43,000 or so clones, around 90% of which appear only once. The V and J genes are TRBV7-9 and TRBJ1-6, with TRBD1 matching 9 bases. This receptor was obtained from a female donor with multiple sclerosis, enrolled in a pregnancy study. Here the sequenced sample was peripheral blood, taken in the first trimester of pregnancy. The CDR3 protein is CASSSGQGSSYNSPLHF. The CDR3 DNA sequence: TGTGCCAGCAGCTCAGGACAGGGGTCGTCCTATAATTCACCCCTCCACTTT. The variable domain in full, completed from reference TRBV7-9 and TRBJ1-6, reads DTGVSQNPRHKITKRGQNVTFRCDPISEHNRLYWYRQTLGQGPEFLTYFQNEAQLEKSRLLSDRFSAERPKGSFSTLEIQRTEQGDSAMYLCASSSGQGSSYNSPLHFGNGTRLTVT.